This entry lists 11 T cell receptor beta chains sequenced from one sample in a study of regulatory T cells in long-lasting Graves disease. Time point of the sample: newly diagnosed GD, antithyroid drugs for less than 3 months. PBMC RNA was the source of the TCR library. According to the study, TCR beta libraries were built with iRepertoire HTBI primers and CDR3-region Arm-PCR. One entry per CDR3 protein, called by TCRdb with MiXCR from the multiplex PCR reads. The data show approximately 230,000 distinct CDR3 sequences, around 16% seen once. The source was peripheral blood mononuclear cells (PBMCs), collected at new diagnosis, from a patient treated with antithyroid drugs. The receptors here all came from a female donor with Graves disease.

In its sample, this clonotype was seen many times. As DNA, the CDR3 is TGTGCCAGCAGCTCCCCACTAGCGGGATCCTACGAGCAGTACTTC. It yields the protein CASSSPLAGSYEQYF. The V and J genes are TRBV13 and TRBJ2-7, with TRBD2 matching over 10 bases. This CDR3 contains 15 residues. Trimming cost V 4 bases and J 1 base; bases outside gene matches: 4. Germline V CDR1 and CDR2: PRHDT, FYEKMQ (reference sequence).

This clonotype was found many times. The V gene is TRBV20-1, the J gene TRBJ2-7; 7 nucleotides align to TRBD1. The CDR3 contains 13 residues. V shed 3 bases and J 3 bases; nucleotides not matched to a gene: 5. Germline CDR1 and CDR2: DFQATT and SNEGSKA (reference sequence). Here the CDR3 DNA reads TGCAGTGCTAGCACAGGGGTTTTCTACGAGCAGTACTTC. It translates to CSASTGVFYEQYF.

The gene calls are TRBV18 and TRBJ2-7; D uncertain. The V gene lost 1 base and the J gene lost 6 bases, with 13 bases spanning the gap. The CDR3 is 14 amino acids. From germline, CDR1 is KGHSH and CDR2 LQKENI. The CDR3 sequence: CASSPQNREGEQYF. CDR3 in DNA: TGTGCCAGCTCACCACAAAATAGGGAAGGCGAGCAGTACTTC.

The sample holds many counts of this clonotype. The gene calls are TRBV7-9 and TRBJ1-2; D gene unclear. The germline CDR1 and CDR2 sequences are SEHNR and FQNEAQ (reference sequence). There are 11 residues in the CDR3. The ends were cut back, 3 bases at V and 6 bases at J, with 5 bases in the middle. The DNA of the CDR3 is TGTGCCAGCAGCTTTGGCGATGGCTACACCTTC. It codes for CASSFGDGYTF.

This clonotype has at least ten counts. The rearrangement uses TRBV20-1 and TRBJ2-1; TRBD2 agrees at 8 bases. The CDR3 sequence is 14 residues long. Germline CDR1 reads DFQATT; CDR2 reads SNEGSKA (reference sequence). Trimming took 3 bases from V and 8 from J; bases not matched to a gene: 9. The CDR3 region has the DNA TGCAGTGCTAGGGCCGGACTAGCCGGACATGAGCAGTTCTTC. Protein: CSARAGLAGHEQFF.

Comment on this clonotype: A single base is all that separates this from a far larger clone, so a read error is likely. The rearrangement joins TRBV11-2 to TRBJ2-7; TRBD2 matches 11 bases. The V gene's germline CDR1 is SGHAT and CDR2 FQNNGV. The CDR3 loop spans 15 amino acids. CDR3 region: CANSLELAGGYEQYF. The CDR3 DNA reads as TGTGCCAACAGCTTAGAGCTAGCGGGAGGCTACGAGCAGTACTTC.

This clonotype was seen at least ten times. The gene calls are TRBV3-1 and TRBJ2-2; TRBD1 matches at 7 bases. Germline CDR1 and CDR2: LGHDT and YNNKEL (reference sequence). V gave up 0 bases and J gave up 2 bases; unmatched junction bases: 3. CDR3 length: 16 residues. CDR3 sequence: CASSQDGTVNTGELFF. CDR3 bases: TGTGCCAGCAGCCAAGACGGGACAGTTAACACCGGGGAGCTGTTTTTT. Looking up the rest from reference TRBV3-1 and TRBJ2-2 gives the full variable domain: DTAVSQTPKYLVTQMGNDKSIKCEQNLGHDTMYWYKQDSKKFLKIMFSYNNKELIINETVPNRFSPKSPDKAHLNLHINSLELGDSAVYFCASSQDGTVNTGELFFGEGSRLTVL.

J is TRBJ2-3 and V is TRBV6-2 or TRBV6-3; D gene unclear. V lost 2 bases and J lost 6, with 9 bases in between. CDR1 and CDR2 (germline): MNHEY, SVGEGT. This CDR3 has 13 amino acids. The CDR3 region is CASSYQVPDTQYF. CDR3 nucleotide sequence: TGTGCCAGCAGTTACCAAGTGCCGGATACGCAGTATTTT.

The CDR3 DNA follows: TGTGCCAGCAGGAAGCCGGGACAGGGTAATGAAAAACTGTTTTTT. Protein sequence: CASRKPGQGNEKLFF. The chain joins TRBV6-1 to TRBJ1-4, with 9 bases identical to TRBD1. This CDR3 has 15 residues. Trimming took 6 bases from V and 4 from J; bases not matched to a gene: 6. The germline V gene encodes CDR1 MNHNS and CDR2 SASEGT.

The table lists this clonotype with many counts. CDR3 region: CASSRGDEKLFF. In DNA form, the CDR3 reads TGTGCCAGCAGTCGAGGTGATGAAAAACTGTTTTTT. The genes are TRBV6-1 and TRBJ1-4; D ambiguous. V dropped 5 bases and J dropped 6 bases, with 7 bases sitting between them. Germline-derived CDR1 and CDR2 are MNHNS and SASEGT. This CDR3 spans 12 amino acids.

As DNA, the CDR3 is TGCAGTGCTAGGGGGGGTTCCTCCTACGAGCAGTACTTC. It translates to CSARGGSSYEQYF. This chain uses TRBV20-1 with TRBJ2-7, with a tentative D call TRBD2 (6 bases). Trimming took 3 bases from V and 0 from J, leaving 9 bases between them. Per the germline V gene, CDR1 is DFQATT and CDR2 is SNEGSKA (reference sequence). The CDR3 is made up of 13 amino acids.